These 13 T cell receptor beta chains came from one sample sequenced in a study of blood T cell repertoires in COVID-19. TCRdb's table, derived via immunoSEQ multiplex PCR, lists solely in-frame clones and lacks some. Among approximately 260,000 clones, 70% to 90% were seen once, and the ten largest hold around 3.3%. The sequencing input was PBMCs or T cells enriched from blood (not recorded which). The receptors shown here come from a woman in her thirties or forties with acute COVID-19.

This rearrangement joins TRBV28 to TRBJ1-5; D remains unclear. The V and J ends lost 2 bases and 11 bases respectively, with 10 bases between them. The CDR3 has 12 amino acids. Germline V gene sequence: CDR1 MDHEN, CDR2 SYDVKM. CDR3 nucleotides: TGTGCCAGCAGTTTACCACGAGGAGCCCAGCATTTT. This codes for CASSLPRGAQHF.

In nucleotides, the CDR3 is TGTGCCAGCAGCTTAAGTACTGATGGGACTAGCAGTTACGAGCAGTACTTC. It translates to CASSLSTDGTSSYEQYF. This rearrangement joins TRBV7-8 to TRBJ2-7, with 9 positions matching TRBD2. The J segment lost 4 bases and the V segment lost 2 bases, leaving 12 bases of the junction unmatched. Germline CDR1 reads SGHVS; CDR2 reads FQNEAQ. There are 17 residues in the CDR3.

This sequence joins TRBV25-1 and TRBJ1-4; D might be TRBD1 (6 bases). CDR3 length: 14 amino acids. Deletions cut 5 bases from V and 3 bases from J, with 10 bases between. The germline V gene encodes CDR1 MGHDK and CDR2 SYGVNS. This CDR3 reads CASSPGHPNEKLFF. CDR3 sequence (DNA): TGTGCCAGCAGTCCGGGACATCCTAATGAAAAACTGTTTTTT.

This chain uses TRBV18 with TRBJ1-2; TRBD1 is a possible D gene (6 bases). Germline V gene data show CDR1 as KGHSH and CDR2 as LQKENI. The CDR3 sequence is 15 residues long. The ends were cut back, 4 bases at V and 7 bases at J, with 19 bases in the middle. The CDR3 DNA reads as TGTGCCAGCTCACTAACAGCGGGGGCAACCTCTGGCTACACCTTC. Its translation is CASSLTAGATSGYTF.

J is TRBJ1-1 and V is TRBV15; D ambiguous. Trimming stripped 1 base from V and 1 base from J, with 4 bases between. Germline CDR1 and CDR2: LNHNV and YYDKDF (reference sequence). CDR3 length equals 13 residues. CDR3 amino acids: CATSRVQNTEAFF. The CDR3 region has the DNA TGTGCCACCAGCAGAGTTCAGAACACTGAAGCTTTCTTT. Variable domain in full (rest from reference TRBV15 and TRBJ1-1): DAMVIQNPRYQVTQFGKPVTLSCSQTLNHNVMYWYQQKSSQAPKLLFHYYDKDFNNEADTPDNFQSRRPNTSFCFLDIRSPGLGDTAMYLCATSRVQNTEAFFGQGTRLTVV.

This chain joins TRBV7-2 and TRBJ2-1, with TRBD1 matching 8 bases. CDR1 is SGHTA and CDR2 is FQGNSA in the germline V gene. V lost 5 bases and J lost 0; bases outside the gene matches: 6. The CDR3 contains 16 residues. The chain's CDR3 is CASSRRTGSSYNEQFF. The CDR3, as DNA: TGTGCCAGCAGCAGAAGGACAGGGAGCTCCTACAATGAGCAGTTCTTC. Based on the CDR3 plus reference TRBV7-2 and TRBJ2-1, the full variable domain is GAGVSQSPSNKVTEKGKDVELRCDPISGHTALYWYRQSLGQGLEFLIYFQGNSAPDKSGLPSDRFSAERTGGSVSTLTIQRTQQEDSAVYLCASSRRTGSSYNEQFFGPGTRLTVL.

The chain has TRBV7-3 and TRBJ2-3; 10 nucleotides align to TRBD2. The CDR3 has 14 amino acids. Germline V gene sequence: CDR1 SGHTA, CDR2 FQGTGA. Germline trimming cut 5 bases from V and 5 bases from J; bases unmatched to any gene: 4. This CDR3 is CASSHGLAEDTQYF. The CDR3, as DNA: TGTGCCAGCAGCCACGGACTAGCGGAAGATACGCAGTATTTT.

The sample holds a few counts of this clone. The chain recombines TRBV15 with TRBJ2-7, with 8 bases matching TRBD2. There are 17 residues in the CDR3. The germline V gene has CDR1 LNHNV and CDR2 YYDKDF (reference sequence). Germline trimming cut 0 bases from V and 4 bases from J; bases unmatched to any gene: 11. CDR3 residues: CATSRDRGGRGKYEQYF. The DNA of the CDR3 is TGTGCCACCAGCAGAGATCGGGGGGGGCGTGGTAAATACGAGCAGTACTTC.

This chain uses TRBV5-1 with TRBJ2-7, with TRBD2 as a possible D gene (5 bases). The V gene lost 0 bases and the J gene lost 3 bases, with 10 bases spanning the gap. The CDR3 sequence is 14 residues long. Germline CDR1 reads SGHRS; CDR2 reads YFSETQ. CDR3 coding DNA: TGCGCCAGCAGCTTGGGGGGAGTGGGCTACGAGCAGTACTTC. This gives the protein CASSLGGVGYEQYF.

The chain's CDR3 is CASSTGTVTDTQYF. The CDR3 bases are TGCGCCAGCAGTACTGGGACAGTGACAGATACGCAGTATTTT. The V gene is TRBV10-1, the J gene TRBJ2-3; TRBD1 aligns across 7 bases. Germline V gives CDR1 WNHNN, CDR2 SYGVQD (reference sequence). CDR3 length: 14 amino acids. J lost 3 bases, V lost 5 bases, and 5 bases had no gene match.

This clone was seen once. CDR3 in DNA: TGCGCCAGCAGCCCGGGACAGGGCTTTCAGGGTGAGCAGTTCTTC. Protein sequence: CASSPGQGFQGEQFF. This sequence joins TRBV4-1 and TRBJ2-1, with 9 bases lining up with TRBD1. The V gene end was trimmed by 4 bases and the J gene end by 9 bases; junction bases not matched to a gene: 10. The germline V gene encodes CDR1 MGHRA and CDR2 YSYEKL. The CDR3 loop spans 15 amino acids.

The chain recombines TRBV7-9 with TRBJ2-1; maybe TRBD1 (6 bases). Germline CDR1 and CDR2: SEHNR and FQNEAQ (reference sequence). This CDR3 is 15 amino acids long. Trimming took 1 base from V and 6 from J, leaving 13 bases between them. CDR3: CASSLVANRVNEQFF. The CDR3 DNA reads as TGTGCCAGCAGCTTAGTCGCCAACAGGGTCAATGAGCAGTTCTTC.

V usage is TRBV5-1 and J usage is TRBJ1-2; 9 nucleotides align to TRBD1. The junction had 6 bases not matched to a gene; V was cut back by 4 bases and J by 2 bases. Germline CDR1 SGHRS, CDR2 YFSETQ. This CDR3 has 15 residues. This CDR3 reads CASSQGQGVNYGYTF. Here the CDR3 DNA reads TGCGCCAGCAGCCAGGGACAGGGCGTAAACTATGGCTACACCTTC.